This T cell receptor (beta chain) is from a study of cytomegalovirus exposure and HLA in healthy donors. Details on this clone: Its antigen is not identified. Mismatch with germline at one junction end may stem from a read error.

The PCR made use of 60 Vbeta and 13 Jbeta primers. Using immunoSEQ multiplex PCR, the repertoire was profiled, and TCRdb retains in-frame clones only, with some absent. There are roughly 140,000 clones in the sample; roughly four fifths occur only once, and approximately 2.4% lies in the top ten. Germline V gives CDR1 SNHLY, CDR2 FYNNEI. CDR3 size: 12 residues. Study results and limitations: Overall, about 160 TCR beta chains were annotated as cytomegalovirus-associated.

The sequenced sample consisted of PBMCs. The V gene is TRBV2, the J gene TRBJ2-7, with TRBD2 matching over 8 bases. The clonotype was recovered from a male donor in good health and CMV-seronegative. The CDR3 is CASTLLREGQDF. DNA for the CDR3: TGTGCCAGCACTCTGCTTCGGGAGGGCCAGGACTTC.